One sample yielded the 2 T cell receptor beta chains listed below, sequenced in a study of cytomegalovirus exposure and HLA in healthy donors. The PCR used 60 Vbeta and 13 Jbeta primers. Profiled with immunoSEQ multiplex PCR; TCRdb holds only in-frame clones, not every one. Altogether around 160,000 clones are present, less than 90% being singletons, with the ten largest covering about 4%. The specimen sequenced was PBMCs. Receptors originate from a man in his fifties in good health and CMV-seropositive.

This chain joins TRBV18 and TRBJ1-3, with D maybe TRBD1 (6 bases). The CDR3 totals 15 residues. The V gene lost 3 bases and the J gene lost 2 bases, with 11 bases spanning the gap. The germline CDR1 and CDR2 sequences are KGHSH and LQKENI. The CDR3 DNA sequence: TGTGCCAGCTCACCGGGTCAGGGGCCTGGAAACACCATATATTTT. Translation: CASSPGQGPGNTIYF.

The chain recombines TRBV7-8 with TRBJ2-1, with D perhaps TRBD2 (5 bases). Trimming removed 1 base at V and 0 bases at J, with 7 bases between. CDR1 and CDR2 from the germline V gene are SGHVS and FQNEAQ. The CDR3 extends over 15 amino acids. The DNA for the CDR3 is TGTGCCAGCAGCTTAGGAAGCGGCTCCTACAATGAGCAGTTCTTC. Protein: CASSLGSGSYNEQFF.